Listed below are T cell receptor beta chains from one sample, sequenced in a study of a mutant IDH1 vaccine in newly diagnosed glioma. Assay: immunoSEQ multiplex PCR; the TCRdb copy retains only in-frame clones and omits some. Among tens of thousands of clones listed, about four fifths were seen once. These receptors have no identified antigens. This material consisted of PBMCs, taken from a glioma patient whose treatment included an IDH1 peptide vaccine. The receptors originated from a woman between 18 and 29 years old with glioma. CDR3s include the opening cysteine and the closing phenylalanine or tryptophan. D genes are given only for firm matches. A clone size is listed for some rows: how often the clone was seen (once, few, many), or a class if it is expanded.

J	V	D	size	CDR3	DNA
TRBJ1-6	TRBV5-4	TRBD1	.	CASSMTGVRTPLHF	TGTGCCAGCAGCATGACAGGGGTAAGGACACCCCTCCACTTT
TRBJ1-1	TRBV11-2	TRBD1	.	CASSPGTGGPTEAFF	TGTGCCAGCAGCCCCGGGACAGGGGGCCCCACTGAAGCTTTCTTT
TRBJ2-5	TRBV5-1	TRBD2	.	CASSGGGGGETQYF	TGCGCCAGCAGTGGGGGGGGTGGTGGAGAGACCCAGTACTTC
TRBJ1-2	TRBV5-6	TRBD1	once	CASSSPNKRTGGIYGYTF	TGTGCCAGCAGCTCGCCAAATAAAAGGACAGGGGGGATCTATGGCTACACCTTC
TRBJ1-5	TRBV27	.	.	CASSLAGSSQPQHF	TGTGCCAGCAGTTTGGCAGGGAGCAGCCAGCCCCAGCATTTT
TRBJ2-5	TRBV11-2	TRBD2	.	CASSPPLLAGGQETQYF	TGTGCCAGCAGTCCCCCCTTGCTAGCGGGAGGGCAAGAGACCCAGTACTTC
TRBJ2-7	TRBV6-5	TRBD1	.	CASSYSGTGALHEQYF	TGTGCCAGCAGTTACTCCGGGACAGGGGCGCTCCACGAGCAGTACTTC
TRBJ2-7	TRBV28	.	.	CASSYSLRPLQYF	TGTGCCAGCAGTTACAGCCTCCGGCCCCTGCAGTACTTC
TRBJ1-1	TRBV30	.	.	CAWSVTLNTEAFF	TGTGCCTGGAGTGTTACTTTGAACACTGAAGCTTTCTTT
TRBJ1-4	TRBV19	.	.	CASNSGITNEKLFF	TGTGCCAGTAATTCAGGGATCACTAATGAAAAACTGTTTTTT
TRBJ2-2	TRBV7-2	.	.	CASSLYAGELFF	TGTGCCAGCAGCTTATATGCGGGGGAGCTGTTTTTT
TRBJ2-4	TRBV6-5	.	.	CASSPPGQNIQYF	TGTGCCAGCAGTCCCCCGGGACAAAACATTCAGTACTTC
TRBJ1-1	TRBV18	TRBD1	.	CASSTGDVTGAFF	TGTGCCAGCTCGACCGGTGATGTGACAGGGGCTTTCTTT
TRBJ2-5	TRBV7-9	TRBD2	.	CASSRLAGGQETQYF	TGTGCCAGCAGCAGACTAGCGGGAGGGCAAGAGACCCAGTACTTC
TRBJ2-2	TRBV7-9	.	.	CASSTGLSGTGELFF	TGTGCCAGCAGCACAGGGTTGTCGGGCACCGGGGAGCTGTTTTTT
TRBJ1-5	TRBV5-8	.	.	CASSFPLGNQPQHF	TGTGCCAGCAGCTTCCCTCTGGGCAATCAGCCCCAGCATTTT
TRBJ1-4	TRBV15	.	.	CATSGNEKLFF	TGTGCCACCAGCGGAAATGAAAAACTGTTTTTT
TRBJ1-1	TRBV30	.	once	CAWSVLSSNRLLNTEAFF	TGTGCCTGGAGTGTACTGTCGTCGAACAGGTTATTGAACACTGAAGCTTTCTTT
TRBJ1-5	TRBV6-5	.	.	CASSYSIQGNQPQHF	TGTGCCAGCAGTTACTCGATTCAAGGGAATCAGCCCCAGCATTTT
TRBJ1-5	TRBV27	.	.	CASPTPTQIHNQPQHF	TGTGCCAGCCCTACACCCACCCAGATCCACAATCAGCCCCAGCATTTT
TRBJ2-1	TRBV5-6	TRBD1	.	CASSFTGGSYNEQFF	TGTGCCAGCAGTTTTACAGGGGGGTCCTACAATGAGCAGTTCTTC
TRBJ2-3	TRBV7-9	.	.	CASSLGGGGTDTQYF	TGTGCCAGCAGCTTAGGTGGGGGCGGCACAGATACGCAGTATTTT
TRBJ2-1	TRBV15	.	.	CATSREHPLAGNEQFF	TGTGCCACCAGCAGAGAACACCCCCTGGCTGGCAATGAGCAGTTCTTC
TRBJ1-2	TRBV28	TRBD1	few	CASLLWDREHYGYTF	TGTGCCAGCCTCTTGTGGGACAGGGAACACTATGGCTACACCTTC
TRBJ2-1	TRBV9	TRBD2	.	CASSLSSGSYNEQFF	TGTGCCAGCAGTCTTTCTAGCGGAAGTTACAATGAGCAGTTCTTC
TRBJ2-4	TRBV5-1	.	.	CASSQTTNSGTQGYF	TGCGCCAGCAGCCAGACGACCAATTCCGGGACCCAGGGCTACTTC
TRBJ2-7	TRBV6-5	TRBD2	.	CAIKPGASGTYEQYF	TGTGCCATCAAACCCGGCGCTAGCGGGACCTACGAGCAGTACTTC
TRBJ2-3	TRBV5-1	.	.	CASFYRTSTDTQYF	TGCGCCAGTTTCTACAGAACTAGCACAGATACGCAGTATTTT
TRBJ1-5	TRBV5-5	.	few	CASSLGEGNQPQHF	TGTGCCAGCAGCTTGGGGGAGGGCAATCAGCCCCAGCATTTT
TRBJ1-5	TRBV7-9	.	.	CASSATGYGGNQPQHF	TGTGCCAGCAGCGCGACAGGATATGGGGGCAATCAGCCCCAGCATTTT
TRBJ2-1	TRBV7-9	.	.	CASSPPGVYNEQFF	TGTGCCAGCAGCCCCCCCGGGGTTTACAATGAGCAGTTCTTC
TRBJ1-3	TRBV4-1	.	.	CASSQADSSGNTIYF	TGCGCCAGCAGCCAAGCAGATAGCTCTGGAAACACCATATATTTT
TRBJ1-3	TRBV5-1	.	.	CASIGNSGNTIYF	TGCGCCAGCATTGGAAACTCTGGAAACACCATATATTTT
TRBJ2-5	TRBV7-2	TRBD2	.	CASSAGLAAGETQYF	TGTGCCAGCAGCGCCGGACTAGCGGCAGGAGAGACCCAGTACTTC
TRBJ1-5	TRBV28	TRBD1	.	CASSIDRGSDQPQHF	TGTGCCAGCAGCATCGACAGGGGAAGTGATCAGCCCCAGCATTTT